The rows below give T cell receptor beta chains drawn from one sample of a study of T cell responses to AZD1222 COVID-19 vaccine. TCRdb keeps only in-frame clones here, not all; method: immunoSEQ multiplex PCR. The sample holds about 73,000 clones; 89% are singletons and the top ten take over 7.5%. Sequencing used peripheral blood, obtained 28 days after the second AZD1222 dose. The receptors originated from an adult who received the AZD1222 COVID-19 vaccine. The CDR3 runs from the conserved cysteine through the conserved F or W. The D gene is left open where the match is weak. Rows may omit the clone size; those that give it use once, few, many or a size class.

V gene	D gene	J gene	clone size	CDR3 protein	CDR3 DNA
TRBV6-5	NA	TRBJ1-1	few	CASSYTRNTEAFF	TGTGCCAGCAGTTACACAAGGAACACTGAAGCTTTCTTT
TRBV5-1	NA	TRBJ1-4	NA	CASSLDANTVEKLFF	TGCGCCAGCAGCTTGGATGCGAATACAGTCGAAAAACTGTTTTTT
TRBV19	NA	TRBJ1-6	NA	CASSTGPLDSPLHF	TGTGCCAGTAGTACGGGACCCCTGGATTCACCCCTCCACTTT
TRBV30	NA	TRBJ2-3	NA	CAWSTTSTAATQYF	TGTGCCTGGAGTACTACCTCGACAGCTGCTACGCAGTATTTT
TRBV27	NA	TRBJ1-4	NA	CASSLGAGLSNEKLFF	TGTGCCAGCAGTTTAGGGGCGGGTCTCTCTAATGAAAAACTGTTTTTT
TRBV7-3	NA	TRBJ2-1	NA	CASSFSFNEQFF	TGTGCCAGCAGCTTTAGTTTCAATGAGCAGTTCTTC
TRBV29-1	NA	TRBJ1-2	NA	CSVDRRNGYTF	TGCAGCGTTGACCGGCGGAATGGCTACACCTTC
TRBV20-1	NA	TRBJ1-2	few	CSAIHTGGYTF	TGCAGTGCTATTCACACGGGTGGCTACACCTTC
TRBV7-6	TRBD1	TRBJ1-6	NA	CARLGQGVSSYNSPLHF	TGTGCCCGTCTGGGACAGGGCGTCAGCTCCTATAATTCACCCCTCCACTTT
TRBV6-5	NA	TRBJ1-4	NA	CASVGTNEKLFF	TGTGCCAGTGTGGGAACTAATGAAAAACTGTTTTTT
TRBV5-6	NA	TRBJ1-2	NA	CASSSWTGEDTF	TGTGCCAGCAGCTCTTGGACGGGAGAAGACACCTTC
TRBV5-1	TRBD1	TRBJ1-6	NA	CASSRDRNSPLHF	TGCGCCAGCAGCAGGGACAGGAATTCACCCCTCCACTTT
TRBV10-1	TRBD1	TRBJ1-1	NA	CASSPGQGPEAFF	TGCGCCAGCAGTCCGGGACAGGGCCCTGAAGCTTTCTTT
TRBV5-1	TRBD1	TRBJ1-4	once	CASSLPTGGFEKLFF	TGCGCCAGCAGCTTGCCGACAGGGGGGTTTGAAAAACTGTTTTTT
TRBV19	NA	TRBJ1-1	once	CASSTLGRVEAFF	TGTGCCAGTAGTACTCTTGGGAGAGTTGAAGCTTTCTTT
TRBV5-5	TRBD1	TRBJ1-3	NA	CASSSRTGFNGNTIYF	TGTGCCAGCAGCTCTCGGACAGGGTTTAACGGAAACACCATATATTTT
TRBV5-4	NA	TRBJ1-2	NA	CASSLAGEVYGYTF	TGTGCCAGCAGCTTGGCCGGCGAGGTGTATGGCTACACCTTC
TRBV3-1/TRBV3-2	NA	TRBJ2-1	NA	CASSRAGSSYNEQFF	TGTGCCAGCAGCCGGGCGGGGAGCTCCTACAATGAGCAGTTCTTC
TRBV3-1/TRBV3-2	TRBD2	TRBJ2-5	NA	CASSQAGGRVETQYF	TGTGCCAGCAGCCAAGCGGGGGGGCGCGTAGAGACCCAGTACTTC
TRBV7-3	NA	TRBJ2-3	NA	CASSLTGAGARDTQYF	TGTGCCAGCAGCTTAACCGGCGCAGGGGCGAGAGATACGCAGTATTTT
TRBV20-1	NA	TRBJ2-3	NA	CSAGGTDTQYF	TGCAGTGCTGGCGGTACAGATACGCAGTATTTT
TRBV19	NA	TRBJ1-1	NA	CASSRGRNTEAFF	TGTGCCAGTAGTAGGGGCCGTAACACTGAAGCTTTCTTT
TRBV30	NA	TRBJ1-5	once	CAWSVRGGGQPQHF	TGTGCCTGGAGTGTAAGGGGAGGAGGGCAGCCCCAGCATTTT
TRBV5-3	NA	TRBJ1-6	NA	CARSLVASPLHF	TGTGCCAGAAGCTTGGTTGCTTCACCCCTCCACTTT
TRBV19	TRBD2	TRBJ2-3	NA	CASSIWRGTSGSPQYF	TGTGCCAGTAGTATATGGAGGGGGACTAGCGGGAGTCCGCAGTATTTT
TRBV10-1	NA	TRBJ1-4	NA	CASLSDRRKGATNEKLFF	TGCGCCAGCCTCTCGGACAGAAGGAAAGGGGCAACTAATGAAAAACTGTTTTTT
TRBV6-5	NA	TRBJ1-2	few	CASSLGGSGLYGYTF	TGTGCCAGCAGCTTGGGGGGTTCCGGGCTCTATGGCTACACCTTC